The 30 T cell receptor beta chains given below trace back to one sample, sequenced in a study of cytomegalovirus exposure and HLA in healthy donors. Some clones are missing from TCRdb's copy, which holds only in-frame ones; the method was immunoSEQ multiplex PCR. The data show fewer than 250,000 clones, approximately 80% seen once. The sample was PBMCs. Receptors were obtained from a woman younger than 45 in good health and CMV-seropositive.

The V call is TRBV7-6, the J call TRBJ1-5; D is undetermined. This CDR3 contains 16 residues. Trimming shortened V by 2 bases and J by 2 bases, and 13 bases separated the two germline ends. The germline V gene has CDR1 SGHVS and CDR2 FNYEAQ. The CDR3 loop is CASSLTPEAGNQPQHF. The CDR3 nucleotides read TGTGCCAGCAGCTTAACCCCCGAGGCTGGCAATCAGCCCCAGCATTTT.

The V gene is TRBV11-2, the J gene TRBJ1-1; D is undetermined. Germline V gene lookup returns CDR1 SGHAT and CDR2 FQNNGV. V was trimmed by 2 bases and J by 7 bases, leaving 8 bases between them. This CDR3 contains 12 residues. In DNA form, the CDR3 reads TGTGCCAGCAGCTTACAGGTAGATGAAGCTTTCTTT. This translates into CASSLQVDEAFF.

CDR3 in DNA: TGTGCCAGCAGTTCCTTGGCATCCCAAGGGGGATATGGCTACACCTTC. Translation gives CASSSLASQGGYGYTF. The V and J genes are TRBV28 and TRBJ1-2; possible D gene TRBD1, 6 bases. V dropped 4 bases and J dropped 5 bases, with 20 bases sitting between them. The CDR3 is 16 amino acids. Germline V gene data show CDR1 as MDHEN and CDR2 as SYDVKM.

This sequence joins TRBV7-9 and TRBJ2-6; D is unresolved. V was shortened by 4 bases and J by 2 bases, with 15 bases between the two germline ends. Germline assignment: CDR1 SEHNR and CDR2 FQNEAQ (reference sequence). The CDR3 is 17 amino acids. The CDR3 is CASSSTPRAPGANVLTF. CDR3 DNA sequence: TGTGCCAGCAGCTCAACCCCCCGGGCTCCTGGGGCCAACGTCCTGACTTTC.

For this clone: A junction end diverges from the germline sequence, so it may reflect a read error. The gene calls are TRBV29-1 and TRBJ2-1, with 7 bases fitting TRBD1. CDR3 length: 10 amino acids. Germline loops: CDR1 SQVTM, CDR2 ANQGSEA. The DNA of the CDR3 is TGCAGCGTCGAAGACAGGGTCAGGTTCTTC. It yields the protein CSVEDRVRFF.

Only one count was recorded for this clone. The chain carries TRBV6-1 and TRBJ1-1; D is perhaps TRBD1 (5 bases). The germline V gene has CDR1 MNHNS and CDR2 SASEGT. The CDR3 consists of 12 residues. The V and J ends lost 3 bases and 10 bases respectively, with 12 bases between them. The CDR3 DNA reads TGTGCCAGCAGTGAGGGGCTCGGTGGAGCTTTCTTT. This encodes CASSEGLGGAFF.

This chain links TRBV7-9 with TRBJ1-5, with D perhaps TRBD1 (6 bases). Germline CDR1 and CDR2: SEHNR and FQNEAQ (reference sequence). Trimming shortened V by 1 base and J by 4 bases, and 14 bases separated the two germline ends. The CDR3 is 16 amino acids. The CDR3 sequence: CASSLGVGTGNQPQHF. Written as DNA, the CDR3 is TGTGCCAGCAGCTTAGGGGTGGGAACAGGGAATCAGCCCCAGCATTTT.

The J gene is TRBJ2-7, the V gene TRBV12-5, with D perhaps matching TRBD1 (6 bases). In germline, CDR1 is LGHNT, CDR2 FRNRAP. Deletions cut 6 bases from V and 0 bases from J, with 18 bases between. The CDR3 runs 16 residues. CDR3 sequence: CASGRGQARSSYEQYF. In DNA form, the CDR3 reads TGTGCTAGTGGCCGGGGACAAGCAAGGAGCTCCTACGAGCAGTACTTC.

The chain uses TRBV19 and TRBJ1-2, with a tentative D call TRBD1 (6 bases). The CDR3 has 13 amino acids. V was cut by 5 bases and J by 5 bases, with 12 bases left in between. Germline CDR1 is LNHDA and CDR2 is SQIVND (reference sequence). The chain's CDR3 is CASSDTGTYGYTF. The CDR3 DNA follows: TGTGCCAGTAGTGACACAGGGACATATGGCTACACCTTC.

This clone was observed a single time. This sequence joins TRBV27 and TRBJ1-1; the D gene is possibly TRBD1 (6 bases). Germline V lookup: CDR1 MNHEY, CDR2 SMNVEV (reference sequence). V dropped 4 bases and J dropped 4 bases, with 10 bases sitting between them. There are 13 residues in the CDR3. The CDR3 is CASSWTETTEAFF. The CDR3 DNA reads TGTGCCAGCAGTTGGACAGAGACCACTGAAGCTTTCTTT.

The chain has TRBV30 and TRBJ1-5; no clear D. CDR3 length: 13 residues. Germline V gene data show CDR1 as GTSNPN and CDR2 as SVGIG (reference sequence). Trimming cost V 2 bases and J 6 bases, with 11 bases left between them. The CDR3 DNA sequence: TGTGCCTGGAGTACGGAGCGCAGTCAGCCCCAGCATTTT. It yields the protein CAWSTERSQPQHF.

V and J are TRBV5-6 and TRBJ1-5; D is ambiguous. The CDR3 is 16 amino acids. Looked up from germline, CDR1 is SGHDT and CDR2 is YYEEEE. Between the trimmed V and J ends, which lost 1 base and 2 bases, there was a span of 13 bases. The CDR3, as DNA: TGTGCCAGCAGCTTGTATCATCCCGGGGGCAATCAGCCCCAGCATTTT. Amino acids: CASSLYHPGGNQPQHF.

The rearrangement joins TRBV11-2 to TRBJ2-2; the match to TRBD2 covers 8 bases. Germline trimming cut 1 base from V and 9 bases from J; bases unmatched to any gene: 13. CDR3 length: 17 amino acids. Germline V CDR1 and CDR2: SGHAT, FQNNGV. In nucleotides, the CDR3 is TGTGCCAGCAGCTTAGCAACCGCCGGGAGGGTTAGCCGGGAGCTGTTTTTT. Translated, it gives CASSLATAGRVSRELFF. The full variable domain, rest sourced from reference TRBV11-2 and TRBJ2-2, is EAGVAQSPRYKIIEKRQSVAFWCNPISGHATLYWYQQILGQGPKLLIQFQNNGVVDDSQLPKDRFSAERLKGVDSTLKIQPAKLEDSAVYLCASSLATAGRVSRELFFGEGSRLTVL.

This clone was seen repeatedly, ten times or more. The rearrangement joins TRBV6-5 to TRBJ1-2; D gene unclear. Germline V gene sequence: CDR1 MNHEY, CDR2 SVGAGI. This CDR3 is built from 14 residues. V was clipped by 0 bases and J by 8 bases, with 13 bases between them. This CDR3 is CASSYSKGLGGYTF. CDR3 nucleotides: TGTGCCAGCAGTTACTCGAAAGGGCTTGGAGGCTACACCTTC.

The rearrangement uses TRBV6-1 and TRBJ2-7; 14 nucleotides line up with TRBD2. J lost 7 bases, V lost 6 bases, and 8 bases had no gene match. The CDR3 extends over 15 amino acids. Germline lookup yields CDR1 MNHNS and CDR2 SASEGT. CDR3 sequence reads: CASRRLAGGPEEQYF. CDR3 coding DNA: TGTGCCAGCAGGAGACTAGCGGGAGGGCCCGAAGAGCAGTACTTC.

This clone was counted a few times. The chain carries TRBV7-6 and TRBJ1-3; possibly TRBD1 for D (5 bases). The CDR3 sequence is 15 residues long. The germline V gene encodes CDR1 SGHVS and CDR2 FNYEAQ. V lost 5 bases, J lost 2 bases, and 13 bases lay in between. CDR3 residues: CASSLGGAPGNTIYF. Written as DNA, the CDR3 is TGTGCCAGCAGCCTCGGCGGGGCACCTGGAAACACCATATATTTT.

The chain is built from TRBV6-5 and TRBJ2-7, with TRBD1 matching 10 bases. V gave up 0 bases and J gave up 4 bases; unmatched junction bases: 6. Per the germline V gene, CDR1 is MNHEY and CDR2 is SVGAGI. The CDR3 sequence is 16 residues long. CDR3 protein: CASSYSAPGQGYEQYF. The CDR3 region has the DNA TGTGCCAGCAGTTACTCAGCTCCGGGACAGGGGTACGAGCAGTACTTC.

The J gene is TRBJ2-7, the V gene TRBV27; the D gene is possibly TRBD2 (6 bases). Trimming pared 2 bases from V and 3 bases from J, leaving 14 bases between. CDR1 is MNHEY and CDR2 is SMNVEV in the germline V gene (reference sequence). The CDR3 has 15 amino acids. The CDR3 reads CASSLKWRRDYEQYF. The CDR3, as DNA: TGTGCCAGCAGTTTAAAGTGGCGGAGGGACTACGAGCAGTACTTC.

The chain carries TRBV5-6 and TRBJ1-2; D gene ambiguous. Per the germline V gene, CDR1 is SGHDT and CDR2 is YYEEEE. The CDR3 has 11 amino acids. V lost 4 bases to trimming and J lost 4 bases, with 5 bases between them. The CDR3 region has the DNA TGTGCCAGCAGCCAAAGCTATGGCTACACCTTC. Translation: CASSQSYGYTF.

A single count supports this clone. In this CDR3 the conserved last residue, phenylalanine or tryptophan, is missing, so a read error is likely. The chain joins TRBV27 to TRBJ2-7; a weak D match, TRBD1 (5 bases). CDR3 length: 15 amino acids. Trimming stripped 3 bases from V and 1 base from J, with 13 bases between. CDR1 and CDR2 from the germline V gene are MNHEY and SMNVEV (reference sequence). Written as DNA, the CDR3 is TGTGCCAGCAGTTTCATAGGGGCGCGGTCCTACGAGCAGTACCTC. This codes for CASSFIGARSYEQYL.

This sequence joins TRBV4-1 and TRBJ2-1, with no clear D. This CDR3 has 13 residues. Germline CDR1 MGHRA, CDR2 YSYEKL. Trimming took 0 bases from V and 5 from J, leaving 5 bases between them. The CDR3 DNA sequence: TGCGCCAGCAGCCAAGACCCGGACAATGAGCAGTTCTTC. Amino acid sequence: CASSQDPDNEQFF.

This clone came up a few times. The chain has TRBV19 and TRBJ1-5, with TRBD1 matching over 9 bases. The CDR3 runs to 16 residues. J lost 0 bases, V lost 6 bases, and 6 bases had no gene match. The germline CDR1 and CDR2 sequences are LNHDA and SQIVND (reference sequence). CDR3 sequence reads: CASRGQGGYSNQPQHF. In nucleotides, the CDR3 is TGTGCCAGTAGGGGACAGGGCGGGTATAGCAATCAGCCCCAGCATTTT.

J is TRBJ2-5 and V is TRBV7-8; D may be TRBD1 (6 bases). Germline V gives CDR1 SGHVS, CDR2 FQNEAQ. V gave up 4 bases and J gave up 2 bases, with 11 bases separating them. The CDR3 sequence is 14 residues long. CDR3 sequence (DNA): TGTGCCAGCAGCTACAGGGCGCCTCAAGAGACCCAGTACTTC. As protein: CASSYRAPQETQYF.

The rearrangement joins TRBV10-3 to TRBJ1-2, with 8 bases lining up with TRBD1. This CDR3 is 14 amino acids long. Looked up from germline, CDR1 is ENHRY and CDR2 is SYGVKD. Trimming took 10 bases from V and 4 from J; bases not matched to a gene: 11. The CDR3 spells CATEDRVGGYGYTF. The CDR3 bases are TGTGCCACCGAGGACAGGGTCGGAGGCTATGGCTACACCTTC.

V usage is TRBV9 and J usage is TRBJ2-2; TRBD2 agrees at 12 bases. The germline V gene encodes CDR1 SGDLS and CDR2 YYNGEE. The CDR3 runs 19 residues. V lost 4 bases, J lost 0 bases, and 10 bases stayed unmatched. The CDR3 DNA reads as TGTGCCAGCAGCACACGGACTAGCGGGATGGACGCGAACACCGGGGAGCTGTTTTTT. Protein product: CASSTRTSGMDANTGELFF.

J is TRBJ2-1 and V is TRBV4-2, with 10 nucleotides matching TRBD2. V shed 0 bases and J 10 bases; nucleotides not matched to a gene: 12. The CDR3 spans 17 residues. Germline V gene data show CDR1 as LGHNA and CDR2 as YNFKEQ. CDR3 region: CASSQDSASGSGLEQFF. DNA of the CDR3: TGTGCCAGCAGCCAAGATTCGGCTAGCGGGAGTGGGTTAGAGCAGTTCTTC.

V is TRBV18 and J is TRBJ2-5; no clear D gene. CDR1 KGHSH and CDR2 LQKENI come from the germline V gene. Between the trimmed V and J ends, which lost 6 bases and 5 bases, there was a span of 10 bases. The CDR3 has 12 residues. DNA for the CDR3: TGTGCCAGCTCTACCGTTGGGGAGACCCAGTACTTC. Protein: CASSTVGETQYF.

This clone was detected only a few times. The CDR3 coding sequence is TGCGCCAGCAGCTTGGGACAGAACGCCTACACCTTC. It translates to CASSLGQNAYTF. This chain uses TRBV5-1 with TRBJ1-2; D is perhaps TRBD1 (5 bases). Germline V gene sequence: CDR1 SGHRS, CDR2 YFSETQ. This CDR3 has 12 amino acids. V lost 0 bases, J lost 10 bases, and 10 bases lay in between.

V gene TRBV5-1 combines with J gene TRBJ1-4; D is perhaps TRBD1 (5 bases). The V and J ends lost 1 base and 6 bases respectively, with 13 bases between them. Looked up from germline, CDR1 is SGHRS and CDR2 is YFSETQ. The CDR3 spans 15 residues. DNA of the CDR3: TGCGCCAGCAGCTTGAAGGGACTCTGGGATGAAAAACTGTTTTTT. Protein: CASSLKGLWDEKLFF. Looking up the rest from reference TRBV5-1 and TRBJ1-4 gives the full variable domain: KAGVTQTPRYLIKTRGQQVTLSCSPISGHRSVSWYQQTPGQGLQFLFEYFSETQRNKGNFPGRFSGRQFSNSRSEMNVSTLELGDSALYLCASSLKGLWDEKLFFGSGTQLSVL.

The V call is TRBV7-6, the J call TRBJ2-7, with TRBD2 matching 8 bases. CDR1 and CDR2 from the germline V gene are SGHVS and FNYEAQ. The ends lost 5 bases at V and 2 bases at J; junction bases unmatched: 5. This CDR3 comprises 14 residues. The CDR3 sequence is CASSHTSGTYEQYF. CDR3 sequence (DNA): TGTGCCAGCAGCCACACTAGCGGAACCTACGAGCAGTACTTC. Using reference TRBV7-6 and TRBJ2-7 for the parts outside the CDR3, the full variable domain is GAGVSQSPRYKVTKRGQDVALRCDPISGHVSLYWYRQALGQGPEFLTYFNYEAQQDKSGLPNDRFSAERPEGSISTLTIQRTEQRDSAMYRCASSHTSGTYEQYFGPGTRLTVT.